This entry lists 24 T cell receptor beta chains sequenced from one sample in a study of blood T cell repertoires in COVID-19. Produced via immunoSEQ multiplex PCR; TCRdb's table is partial and in-frame only. The sample consists of around 120,000 clones, 85% to 90% of them appearing once. Input material: peripheral blood. These receptors all come from an elderly woman with acute or convalescent COVID-19.

This chain joins TRBV6-5 and TRBJ1-2; D perhaps matches TRBD1 (6 bases). Germline CDR1 reads MNHEY; CDR2 reads SVGAGI. The V gene lost 7 bases and the J gene lost 7 bases, with 16 bases spanning the gap. There are 13 residues in the CDR3. The CDR3 DNA reads as TGTGCCAGCAAGCCGGGGGGCGCGGTTGGCTACACCTTC. It specifies CASKPGGAVGYTF.

This chain connects TRBV6-2 or TRBV6-3 to TRBJ1-6; D remains ambiguous. Germline V gives CDR1 MNHEY, CDR2 SVGEGT. The ends were cut back, 0 bases at V and 0 bases at J, with 12 bases in the middle. This CDR3 contains 18 residues. CDR3 nucleotides: TGTGCCAGCAGTTACTCTGCCAGCCGGAGCTCCTATAATTCACCCCTCCACTTT. Amino acid sequence: CASSYSASRSSYNSPLHF.

This chain uses TRBV21-1 with TRBJ2-7; the table's D gene call, TRBD2, was not cross checked with the DNA. TRBV21-1 has pseudogene status. The CDR3 loop spans 15 amino acids. The CDR3 spells CASSPTLGGNYEQYF. CDR3 DNA: TGTGCCAGCAGCCCTACCTTGGGGGGGAACTACGAGCAGTACTTC.

The chain carries TRBV7-9 and TRBJ1-2; 7 bases line up with TRBD1. The CDR3 extends over 17 amino acids. The ends lost 4 bases at V and 0 bases at J; junction bases unmatched: 11. Germline CDR1 and CDR2: SEHNR and FQNEAQ (reference sequence). CDR3 sequence: CASSSSWTGPPNYGYTF. The DNA for the CDR3 is TGTGCCAGCAGCTCCTCGTGGACAGGACCTCCTAACTATGGCTACACCTTC.

The chain joins TRBV15 to TRBJ2-5, with 9 bases matching TRBD2. The trim removed 5 bases at V and 2 bases at J, leaving 9 bases unmatched. In germline, CDR1 is LNHNV, CDR2 YYDKDF (reference sequence). The CDR3 totals 16 residues. The CDR3 DNA follows: TGTGCCACCAGCGCCCGTAGCGGGGGTTCTCAAGAGACCCAGTACTTC. This encodes CATSARSGGSQETQYF.

This clone was picked up one time. The chain employs TRBV19 and TRBJ2-1; D possibly corresponds to TRBD1 (7 bases). This CDR3 is built from 16 residues. Trimming pared 7 bases from V and 3 bases from J, leaving 19 bases between. The germline V gene encodes CDR1 LNHDA and CDR2 SQIVND (reference sequence). The CDR3 bases are TGTGCCAGTACCCCCGGGGGACAGAGTATCTACAATGAGCAGTTCTTC. Translation: CASTPGGQSIYNEQFF.

V is TRBV5-1 and J is TRBJ1-1, with a possible D match to TRBD1 (6 bases). The CDR3 is 14 residues long. Trimming left V 0 bases short and J 6 bases short, with 12 bases between. Germline CDR1 is SGHRS and CDR2 is YFSETQ. In DNA form, the CDR3 reads TGCGCCAGCAGCTTGGGACAGGCCGAATCTGAAGCTTTCTTT. Its translation is CASSLGQAESEAFF. The full variable domain, with the rest looked up from reference TRBV5-1 and TRBJ1-1, is KAGVTQTPRYLIKTRGQQVTLSCSPISGHRSVSWYQQTPGQGLQFLFEYFSETQRNKGNFPGRFSGRQFSNSRSEMNVSTLELGDSALYLCASSLGQAESEAFFGQGTRLTVV.

The V gene is TRBV28, the J gene TRBJ2-3; a possible D gene is TRBD2 (6 bases). V gave up 5 bases and J gave up 2 bases, with 17 bases separating them. The germline V gene has CDR1 MDHEN and CDR2 SYDVKM. This CDR3 region has 16 residues. CDR3 bases: TGTGCCAGCAGTCCAAATCTGGGGGGAGCCACAGATACGCAGTATTTT. Translated, it gives CASSPNLGGATDTQYF.

The chain carries TRBV10-1 and TRBJ2-7; TRBD2 aligns across 15 bases. V was clipped by 5 bases and J by 2 bases; unmatched bases: 4. The CDR3 runs 16 residues. In germline, CDR1 is WNHNN, CDR2 SYGVQD (reference sequence). The CDR3 region is CASSSGTSGGTYEQYF. In nucleotides, the CDR3 is TGCGCCAGCAGTTCCGGGACTAGCGGGGGGACCTACGAGCAGTACTTC.

This chain links TRBV27 with TRBJ1-4, with a possible D match to TRBD1 (6 bases). Germline-derived CDR1 and CDR2 are MNHEY and SMNVEV (reference sequence). The CDR3 loop spans 16 amino acids. The germline V and J ends were trimmed by 0 bases and 7 bases, with 15 bases remaining between them. This CDR3 is CASSLSGTRLVEKLFF. Here the CDR3 DNA reads TGTGCCAGCAGTTTATCGGGGACACGGTTGGTTGAAAAACTGTTTTTT.

The chain joins TRBV18 to TRBJ1-1, with 7 bases that match TRBD1. V shed 4 bases and J 7 bases; nucleotides not matched to a gene: 9. Germline V gives CDR1 KGHSH, CDR2 LQKENI. This CDR3 comprises 14 residues. The CDR3 sequence is CASSLYDGTVEAFF. The CDR3 region has the DNA TGTGCCAGCTCACTTTACGACGGGACAGTTGAAGCTTTCTTT.

The chain has TRBV5-5 and TRBJ1-1; the match to TRBD1 covers 8 bases. This CDR3 comprises 15 residues. Germline V gives CDR1 SGHKS, CDR2 YYEKEE (reference sequence). J lost 3 bases, V lost 3 bases, and 7 bases had no gene match. CDR3 nucleotides: TGTGCCAGCAGCTATGCTGGACAGGGCCACACTGAAGCTTTCTTT. Amino acids: CASSYAGQGHTEAFF.

A few counts support this clone. V and J are TRBV19 and TRBJ1-1; perhaps TRBD1 as D (5 bases). CDR1 is LNHDA and CDR2 is SQIVND in the germline V gene (reference sequence). Trimming took 4 bases from V and 4 from J, leaving 16 bases between them. The CDR3 is made up of 15 amino acids. The DNA of the CDR3 is TGTGCCAGTAGTACGACTTGGGGGGGGTTCACTGAAGCTTTCTTT. Encoded protein: CASSTTWGGFTEAFF.

The V and J genes are TRBV30 and TRBJ2-3; D uncertain. The CDR3 is 12 residues long. V shed 0 bases and J shed 4 bases, with 5 bases lying between them. CDR1 and CDR2 from the germline V gene are GTSNPN and SVGIG (reference sequence). The DNA of the CDR3 is TGTGCCTGGAGTGTAGCCGCAGATACGCAGTATTTT. Its translation is CAWSVAADTQYF. The complete variable domain, with remaining parts taken from reference TRBV30 and TRBJ2-3, reads SQTIHQWPATLVQPVGSPLSLECTVEGTSNPNLYWYRQAAGRGLQLLFYSVGIGQISSEVPQNLSASRPQDRQFILSSKKLLLSDSGFYLCAWSVAADTQYFGPGTRLTVL.

This clone was picked up one time. This chain uses TRBV5-6 with TRBJ1-2; TRBD1 matches 7 bases. Germline V gene data show CDR1 as SGHDT and CDR2 as YYEEEE. V lost 3 bases and J lost 4; bases outside the gene matches: 9. CDR3 size: 15 residues. The CDR3 reads CASSSGGQTGYGYTF. For the CDR3, the DNA is TGTGCCAGCAGCTCCGGGGGACAGACCGGCTATGGCTACACCTTC.

The chain carries TRBV5-4 and TRBJ1-3; no clear D gene. V lost 7 bases and J 0 bases, leaving 8 bases between the germline ends. The length of the CDR3 is 13 residues. The germline gives CDR1 SGHNT, CDR2 YYREEE (reference sequence). The CDR3 bases are TGTGCCAGCGGAGCGTTCTCTGGAAACACCATATATTTT. Amino acid sequence: CASGAFSGNTIYF.

V and J are TRBV30 and TRBJ1-2, with 10 bases aligning to TRBD1. The CDR3 length is 13 residues. Germline V gene sequence: CDR1 GTSNPN, CDR2 SVGIG (reference sequence). V lost 4 bases to trimming and J lost 8 bases; unmatched junction nucleotides: 7. The CDR3 DNA follows: TGTGCCTGGATCCGGGACAGGGGATTCGGCTACACCTTC. It encodes CAWIRDRGFGYTF.

This chain connects TRBV13 to TRBJ1-6; D call uncertain. V lost 0 bases to trimming and J lost 9 bases, with 9 bases between them. The CDR3 spans 14 residues. Germline lookup yields CDR1 PRHDT and CDR2 FYEKMQ (reference sequence). The CDR3 region is CASSLGWGGSPLHF. The CDR3 DNA reads as TGTGCCAGCAGCTTAGGTTGGGGAGGTTCACCCCTCCACTTT. Full variable domain (rest looked up from reference TRBV13 and TRBJ1-6): AAGVIQSPRHLIKEKRETATLKCYPIPRHDTVYWYQQGPGQDPQFLISFYEKMQSDKGSIPDRFSAQQFSDYHSELNMSSLELGDSALYFCASSLGWGGSPLHFGNGTRLTVT.

This chain links TRBV7-2 with TRBJ2-1; 10 bases line up with TRBD2. Losses at the gene ends were 4 bases for V and 2 bases for J; bases not matched to a gene: 2. This CDR3 region has 15 residues. Germline assignment: CDR1 SGHTA and CDR2 FQGNSA. The CDR3, as DNA: TGTGCCAGCAGCTCTACTAGCGGGGCCTACAATGAGCAGTTCTTC. This sequence encodes CASSSTSGAYNEQFF.

The CDR3 sequence: CASSWGVGEQYF. The CDR3, as DNA: TGTGCCAGCAGCTGGGGGGTCGGCGAGCAGTACTTC. The rearrangement joins TRBV11-2 to TRBJ2-7; D might be TRBD2 (6 bases). Germline CDR1 SGHAT, CDR2 FQNNGV. This CDR3 is 12 amino acids long. Trimming removed 4 bases from V and 6 bases from J, with 10 bases in between.

The V gene is TRBV2, the J gene TRBJ2-5, with TRBD1 identical over 9 bases. J gave up 4 bases and V 4 bases, and 4 bases lay outside the gene matches. Germline V gives CDR1 SNHLY, CDR2 FYNNEI. The CDR3 runs 14 residues. The CDR3: CASSADRGRETQYF. CDR3 nucleotide sequence: TGTGCCAGCAGTGCGGACAGGGGACGAGAGACCCAGTACTTC. The entire variable domain, with the rest obtained from reference TRBV2 and TRBJ2-5, is as follows: EPEVTQTPSHQVTQMGQEVILRCVPISNHLYFYWYRQILGQKVEFLVSFYNNEISEKSEIFDDQFSVERPDGSNFTLKIRSTKLEDSAMYFCASSADRGRETQYFGPGTRLLVL.

J is TRBJ1-6 and V is TRBV5-1; D is perhaps TRBD1 (5 bases). V gave up 0 bases and J gave up 6 bases, with 13 bases separating them. This CDR3 has 16 amino acids. Per germline, CDR1 SGHRS and CDR2 YFSETQ. CDR3 region: CASSLEISGINSPLHF. In DNA, the CDR3 is TGCGCCAGCAGCTTGGAGATTTCAGGGATTAATTCACCCCTCCACTTT. Using reference TRBV5-1 and TRBJ1-6 for the parts outside the CDR3, the full variable domain is KAGVTQTPRYLIKTRGQQVTLSCSPISGHRSVSWYQQTPGQGLQFLFEYFSETQRNKGNFPGRFSGRQFSNSRSEMNVSTLELGDSALYLCASSLEISGINSPLHFGNGTRLTVT.

The chain links TRBV28 to TRBJ2-3; 7 bases are shared with TRBD1. Germline-derived CDR1 and CDR2 are MDHEN and SYDVKM. V was clipped by 6 bases and J by 4 bases; unmatched bases: 10. The CDR3 is 15 residues long. This chain's CDR3 is CASRSGTALPDTQYF. The CDR3 region has the DNA TGTGCCAGCAGGTCCGGGACAGCTCTTCCAGATACGCAGTATTTT.

This sequence joins TRBV5-5 and TRBJ1-1, with TRBD1 matching 7 bases. V dropped 5 bases and J dropped 0; count of bases not matched to a gene: 13. The germline V gene has CDR1 SGHKS and CDR2 YYEKEE (reference sequence). The CDR3 runs 17 residues. As DNA, the CDR3 is TGTGCCAGCAGAATGGGGACAGTCGGCACGATGAACACTGAAGCTTTCTTT. This codes for CASRMGTVGTMNTEAFF.